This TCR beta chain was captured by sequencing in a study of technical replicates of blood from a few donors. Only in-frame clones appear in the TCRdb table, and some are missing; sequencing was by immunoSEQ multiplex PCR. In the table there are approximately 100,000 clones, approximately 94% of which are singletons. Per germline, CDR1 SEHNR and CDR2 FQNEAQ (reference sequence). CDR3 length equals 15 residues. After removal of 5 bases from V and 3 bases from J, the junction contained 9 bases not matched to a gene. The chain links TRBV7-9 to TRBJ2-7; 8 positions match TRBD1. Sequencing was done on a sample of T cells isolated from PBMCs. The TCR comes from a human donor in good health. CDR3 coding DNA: TGTGCCAGCAGCCGGACCGGGACAGGAGACTACGAGCAGTACTTC. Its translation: CASSRTGTGDYEQYF.